The present T cell receptor (beta chain) was sequenced within a study of blood T cells in healthy people across ages. A second roughly 6 to 11 cycle PCR used barcoded and J-beta primers. TCRdb processed the 5' RACE reads anew with MiXCR; each CDR3 protein has one entry. The table lists 600,000 or so distinct CDR3 sequences, around 48% of them singletons. PBMCs, at least 6 million per sample, were isolated. CDR3 size: 15 residues. V shed 5 bases, J shed 0 bases, and the junction held 5 bases outside the gene matches. Source material: blood. The sequence derives from a man aged 80 or over in good health. This chain links TRBV12-3 or TRBV12-4 with TRBJ2-7; 9 bases match TRBD1. The DNA for the CDR3 is TGTGCCAGCAGTACCCCGGGACAGGGCTCCTACGAGCAGTACTTC. Translated: CASSTPGQGSYEQYF.